These 3 T cell receptor beta chains share one sample of origin, sequenced in a study of CD8+CD57+ T cells in acquired aplastic anemia. Both TCR beta VDJ combination and CDR3 sequence profiling were carried out. Genomic DNA was the template for this profiling. TCRdb processed the reads anew with MiXCR; each CDR3 protein has one entry. The table has under 350,000 distinct CDR3 sequences, 56% seen once. Patients selected for sequencing had displayed CD8+CD57+ cell expansion by flow cytometry. The sequencing input was sorted CD4+, CD8+, or CD8+CD57+ T cells (not recorded which) from PBMCs. The receptor set was obtained from a human donor with aplastic anemia.

This clonotype came up many times. The chain combines TRBV4-1 with TRBJ2-3, with a tentative D call TRBD2 (5 bases). V was shortened by 3 bases and J by 6 bases, with 13 bases between the two germline ends. Looked up from germline, CDR1 is MGHRA and CDR2 is YSYEKL. The CDR3 is 14 amino acids. The CDR3 sequence is CASSHGPRADTQYF. The DNA for the CDR3 is TGCGCCAGCAGCCACGGGCCGCGGGCGGATACGCAGTATTTT.

V is TRBV5-6 and J is TRBJ1-1; D possibly corresponds to TRBD1 (5 bases). Germline CDR1 and CDR2: SGHDT and YYEEEE. V was clipped by 4 bases and J by 7 bases, with 14 bases between them. This CDR3 is built from 13 residues. CDR3 in DNA: TGTGCCAGCAGCCTCGGGGGGTCGGTTGAAGCTTTCTTT. This codes for CASSLGGSVEAFF.

The J gene is TRBJ2-3, the V gene TRBV7-9; D perhaps matches TRBD1 (5 bases). The CDR3 has 12 residues. Germline V gene lookup returns CDR1 SEHNR and CDR2 FQNEAQ (reference sequence). Trimming cost V 5 bases and J 6 bases, with 9 bases left between them. This chain's CDR3 is CASSPRADTQYF. CDR3 coding DNA: TGTGCCAGCAGCCCCAGGGCCGATACGCAGTATTTT.